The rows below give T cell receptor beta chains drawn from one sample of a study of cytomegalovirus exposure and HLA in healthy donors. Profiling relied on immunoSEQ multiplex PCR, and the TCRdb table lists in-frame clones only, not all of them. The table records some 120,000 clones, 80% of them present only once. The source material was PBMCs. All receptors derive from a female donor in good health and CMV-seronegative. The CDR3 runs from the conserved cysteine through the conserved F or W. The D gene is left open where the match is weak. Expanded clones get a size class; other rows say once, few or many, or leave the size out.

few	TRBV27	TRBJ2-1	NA	CASSPPGRRDNEQFF	TGTGCCAGCAGTCCCCCGGGCCGCAGGGACAATGAGCAGTTCTTC
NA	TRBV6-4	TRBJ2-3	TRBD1	CASSEGQTQYF	TGTGCCAGCAGTGAGGGACAGACGCAGTATTTT
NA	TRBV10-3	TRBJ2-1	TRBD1	CAISAGTVNEQFF	TGTGCCATCAGTGCTGGGACAGTCAATGAGCAGTTCTTC
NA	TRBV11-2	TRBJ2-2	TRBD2	CASSLVKGLAGDNTGELFF	TGTGCCAGCAGCTTAGTTAAGGGGCTAGCGGGAGACAACACCGGGGAGCTGTTTTTT
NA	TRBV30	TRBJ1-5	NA	CAWARGRDQPQHF	TGTGCCTGGGCGCGTGGCCGGGATCAGCCCCAGCATTTT
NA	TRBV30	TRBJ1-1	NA	CAWSKRGVEAFF	TGTGCCTGGAGTAAAAGGGGCGTTGAAGCTTTCTTT
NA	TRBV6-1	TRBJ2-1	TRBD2	CASSGGTSGLYNEQFF	TGTGCCAGCAGTGGCGGGACTAGCGGATTATACAATGAGCAGTTCTTC
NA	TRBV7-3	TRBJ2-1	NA	CASSSTTYNEQFF	TGTGCCAGCAGCTCGACTACTTACAATGAGCAGTTCTTC
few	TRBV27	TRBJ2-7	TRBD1	CASRTSTGDLYEQYF	TGTGCCAGCAGAACTTCGACAGGGGACCTCTACGAGCAGTACTTC
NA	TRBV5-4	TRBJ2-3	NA	CASSLDGSTQYF	TGTGCCAGCAGCTTGGACGGGTCTACGCAGTATTTT
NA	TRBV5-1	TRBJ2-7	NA	CASSRDTTYEQYF	TGCGCCAGCAGCCGGGACACCACCTACGAGCAGTACTTC
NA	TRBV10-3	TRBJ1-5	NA	CAISGQGHNQPQHF	TGTGCCATCAGTGGGCAGGGACACAATCAGCCCCAGCATTTT
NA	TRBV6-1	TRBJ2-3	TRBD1	CASSHAGQATDTQYF	TGTGCCAGCAGTCACGCGGGACAGGCCACAGATACGCAGTATTTT
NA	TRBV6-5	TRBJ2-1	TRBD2	CASSYGREGRNEQFF	TGTGCCAGCAGTTACGGGCGGGAGGGACGTAATGAGCAGTTCTTC
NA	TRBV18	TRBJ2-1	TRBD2	CASSRLAGVSNEQFF	TGTGCCAGCTCACGACTAGCGGGAGTATCCAATGAGCAGTTCTTC
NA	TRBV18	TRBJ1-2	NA	CASSPNEGRGSGYTF	TGTGCCAGCTCACCGAACGAGGGCAGGGGTTCTGGCTACACCTTC
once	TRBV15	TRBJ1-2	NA	CATSRDGGGRRGYTF	TGTGCCACCAGCAGAGATGGGGGAGGGCGGCGTGGCTACACCTTC
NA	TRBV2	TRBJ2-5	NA	CASTGDGGKETQYF	TGTGCCAGCACGGGAGATGGAGGGAAAGAGACCCAGTACTTC
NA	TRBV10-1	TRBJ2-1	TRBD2	CASSDEPTSLAAVQFF	TGCGCCAGCAGTGATGAGCCGACTAGCTTAGCGGCTGTGCAGTTCTTC
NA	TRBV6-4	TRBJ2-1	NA	CASSDLSAGYNEQFF	TGTGCCAGCAGTGACCTATCCGCAGGGTACAATGAGCAGTTCTTC
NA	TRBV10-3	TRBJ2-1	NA	CAISGTGSYNEQFF	TGTGCCATCAGTGGAACAGGATCCTACAATGAGCAGTTCTTC
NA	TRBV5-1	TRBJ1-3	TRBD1	CASSQGQGYTIYF	TGCGCCAGCAGCCAGGGACAGGGATACACCATATATTTT
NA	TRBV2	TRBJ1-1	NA	CASSGGIGGWTEAFF	TGTGCCAGCAGTGGGGGGATCGGGGGATGGACTGAAGCTTTCTTT
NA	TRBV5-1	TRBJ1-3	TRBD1	CASSLEQGASGNTIYF	TGCGCCAGCAGCTTGGAGCAGGGGGCTTCTGGAAACACCATATATTTT
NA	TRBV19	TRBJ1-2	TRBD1	CASSPDRVAGYTF	TGTGCCAGTAGTCCTGACAGGGTTGCGGGCTACACCTTC
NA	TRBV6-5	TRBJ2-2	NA	CASSYKGSVRPGELFF	TGTGCCAGCAGTTACAAGGGTAGCGTGAGACCCGGGGAGCTGTTTTTT
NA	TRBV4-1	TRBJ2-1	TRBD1	CASSQGQGAWDNEQFF	TGCGCCAGCAGCCAAGGACAGGGGGCTTGGGACAATGAGCAGTTCTTC